The T cell receptor (beta chain) described here comes from a study of blood T cell repertoires in COVID-19. Study background: PBMCs, B-cell-depleted T cells, or T cells provided the cDNA or gDNA that made up the material.

Trimming cost V 6 bases and J 1 base; bases outside gene matches: 4. The CDR3 sequence is 16 residues long. CDR1 SNHLY and CDR2 FYNNEI come from the germline V gene. Profiled with immunoSEQ multiplex PCR; TCRdb holds only in-frame clones, not every one. Seen here are about 160,000 clones, more than 75% observed once, and the top ten hold around 5%. The specimen sequenced was peripheral blood. The sequence was obtained from a woman aged 45-65 years with COVID-19, enrolled during active disease. This chain links TRBV2 with TRBJ2-3; TRBD2 aligns across 13 bases. CDR3 nucleotide sequence: TGTGCCAGCAGGAGTGGACTAGCGGGGGGCACAGATACGCAGTATTTT. Translated, it gives CASRSGLAGGTDTQYF.